Described below is a single TCR beta chain sequence and its context. Its antigen remains unidentified. The sample comes from a study of T cell responses to AZD1222 COVID-19 vaccine. Overall study results and limits: Repertoire sampling occurred only after the peak T cell response. Females made up more of the donors, who were largely white British, and clonal diversity may have come out too low.

The CDR3 spans 19 residues. Between the trimmed V and J ends, which lost 4 bases and 0 bases, there was a span of 22 bases. Germline assignment: CDR1 MNHNS and CDR2 SASEGT. This table comes from immunoSEQ multiplex PCR, and its TCRdb copy is limited to in-frame clones, with some not included. The data hold 170,000 or so clones, with about nine tenths observed a single time. Specimen: peripheral blood, collected on day 0 of AZD1222 vaccination. This TCR derives from an adult in good health. The chain links TRBV6-1 to TRBJ1-5; D might be TRBD1 (6 bases). The CDR3 region is CASSARYRVGASSNQPQHF. Written as DNA, the CDR3 is TGTGCCAGCAGTGCCAGATACAGGGTGGGGGCGAGTAGCAATCAGCCCCAGCATTTT.